What follows describes a single TCR beta chain. The data originate from a study of blood T cell repertoires in COVID-19. The germline CDR1 and CDR2 sequences are LNHDA and SQIVND (reference sequence). CDR3 size: 15 residues. The junction had 4 bases not matched to a gene; V was cut back by 3 bases and J by 2 bases. TCRdb keeps only in-frame clones here, not all; method: immunoSEQ multiplex PCR. The sample shows 250,000 to 300,000 clones, roughly 89% of them seen only once. Sequenced: PBMCs or T cells enriched from blood (not recorded which). J is TRBJ1-5 and V is TRBV19; TRBD1 matches 7 bases. The receptor comes from a woman aged 60-75 years who had recovered from COVID-19. For the CDR3, the DNA is TGTGCCAGTAGTATTTTTGGACAGGGCAATCAGCCCCAGCATTTT. As protein: CASSIFGQGNQPQHF.